This TCR beta chain was obtained from a study of T cell changes during pregnancy in multiple sclerosis. The CDR3 is 14 residues long. CDR1 MNHNY and CDR2 SVGAGI come from the germline V gene (reference sequence). V was cut by 3 bases and J by 2 bases, with 11 bases left in between. Sequenced by immunoSEQ multiplex PCR; TCRdb stores in-frame clones only, minus some. The table records approximately 100,000 clones, around 93% of them present only once. The chain has TRBV6-6 and TRBJ2-7; tentatively, D is TRBD1 (6 bases). This TCR derives from a female donor with multiple sclerosis, enrolled in a pregnancy study. Specimen: peripheral blood, collected in the third trimester of pregnancy. CDR3 residues: CASSYLGAPYEQYF. The CDR3 bases are TGTGCCAGCAGTTATTTGGGGGCCCCCTACGAGCAGTACTTC.